What follows are 25 T cell receptor beta chains derived from one specimen sequenced in a study of T cell repertoires in cytomegalovirus infection. TCRdb recomputed calls from the reads with MiXCR, one row per CDR3 protein. The repertoire holds 200,000 to 300,000 distinct CDR3 sequences, about 12% seen once, with 1.5% to 2% in the top ten. Sequencing used PBMCs. The receptors originated from a human donor in good health (CMV status not recorded). Some clones in this sample may be carry-over from other donors' samples.

This clonotype was counted ten times or more. The CDR3 DNA sequence: TGTGCCAGCAGCTTATTGAACCAACCCACCAGTGGCTACACCTTC. It codes for CASSLLNQPTSGYTF. The chain combines TRBV7-3 with TRBJ1-2; D unresolved. Per germline, CDR1 SGHTA and CDR2 FQGTGA. This CDR3 has 15 residues. V was shortened by 2 bases and J by 7 bases, with 17 bases between the two germline ends.

There are a few counts of this clonotype. The chain combines TRBV5-1 with TRBJ1-1; D call uncertain. The V end was cut by 0 bases, the J end by 6 bases, with 6 bases between. Looked up from germline, CDR1 is SGHRS and CDR2 is YFSETQ. The CDR3 contains 12 residues. The DNA for the CDR3 is TGCGCCAGCAGCTTGGGGACGTCTGAAGCTTTCTTT. It encodes CASSLGTSEAFF.

As DNA, the CDR3 is TGTGCCAGTAGTATTTCAAACGGGGGCATGCATGGCTACACCTTC. This gives the protein CASSISNGGMHGYTF. This sequence joins TRBV19 and TRBJ1-2; a possible D gene is TRBD1 (6 bases). The CDR3 has 15 amino acids. V lost 3 bases, J lost 6 bases, and 17 bases lay in between. Germline V lookup: CDR1 LNHDA, CDR2 SQIVND (reference sequence).

The sample holds many counts of this clonotype. V and J are TRBV7-9 and TRBJ2-5; TRBD1 matches at 7 bases. This CDR3 has 15 residues. The V and J ends lost 0 bases and 5 bases, in that order; junction bases with no gene match: 6. Germline assignment: CDR1 SEHNR and CDR2 FQNEAQ (reference sequence). In nucleotides, the CDR3 is TGTGCCAGCAGCTTAGCTCGACAGGGAAGGGAGACCCAGTACTTC. Amino acid sequence: CASSLARQGRETQYF.

This clonotype showed up many times. The chain uses TRBV19 and TRBJ2-3; the match to TRBD2 covers 10 bases. The CDR3 runs to 15 residues. V shed 5 bases, J shed 0 bases, and the junction held 2 bases outside the gene matches. CDR1 and CDR2 from the germline V gene are LNHDA and SQIVND (reference sequence). For the CDR3, the DNA is TGTGCCAGTAGTGCACTAGCGGGGAGCACAGATACGCAGTATTTT. Translating gives CASSALAGSTDTQYF. Together with reference TRBV19 and TRBJ2-3, the CDR3 gives the full variable domain: DGGITQSPKYLFRKEGQNVTLSCEQNLNHDAMYWYRQDPGQGLRLIYYSQIVNDFQKGDIAEGYSVSREKKESFPLTVTSAQKNPTAFYLCASSALAGSTDTQYFGPGTRLTVL.

This rearrangement joins TRBV3-1 to TRBJ2-2; 11 nucleotides align to TRBD2. J lost 6 bases, V lost 2 bases, and 8 bases had no gene match. The CDR3 is made up of 17 amino acids. From germline, CDR1 is LGHDT and CDR2 YNNKEL (reference sequence). CDR3 coding DNA: TGTGCCAGCAGCCAAACATCTAGCGGGGGGTTTGCCGGGGAGCTGTTTTTT. Translation: CASSQTSSGGFAGELFF. The full variable domain, its missing parts supplied by reference TRBV3-1 and TRBJ2-2, is DTAVSQTPKYLVTQMGNDKSIKCEQNLGHDTMYWYKQDSKKFLKIMFSYNNKELIINETVPNRFSPKSPDKAHLNLHINSLELGDSAVYFCASSQTSSGGFAGELFFGEGSRLTVL.

This clonotype came up a few times. The rearrangement links TRBV7-9 to TRBJ2-3; D possibly corresponds to TRBD1 (6 bases). The CDR3 has 15 amino acids. The ends were cut back, 4 bases at V and 0 bases at J, with 11 bases in the middle. Germline CDR1 SEHNR, CDR2 FQNEAQ (reference sequence). The CDR3 here is CASSSNRVSTDTQYF. Written as DNA, the CDR3 is TGTGCCAGCAGCTCGAACAGGGTGAGCACAGATACGCAGTATTTT.

Only a few counts were recorded for this clonotype. V gene TRBV29-1 combines with J gene TRBJ2-2, with D uncertain. Germline values: CDR1 SQVTM, CDR2 ANQGSEA. The ends were cut back, 2 bases at V and 4 bases at J, with 11 bases in the middle. The CDR3 loop spans 14 amino acids. The CDR3 region has the DNA TGCAGCGTTGAATCCGGGCGCAGCACCGGGGAGCTGTTTTTT. This gives the protein CSVESGRSTGELFF.

This clonotype was detected many times. V gene TRBV7-2 combines with J gene TRBJ2-7, with TRBD2 matching 8 bases. There are 15 residues in the CDR3. Losses at the gene ends were 2 bases for V and 2 bases for J; bases not matched to a gene: 5. Germline values: CDR1 SGHTA, CDR2 FQGNSA. The DNA for the CDR3 is TGTGCCAGCAGCTTAAGGCTAGCGGGTACCTACGAGCAGTACTTC. Protein: CASSLRLAGTYEQYF.

This chain uses TRBV7-6 with TRBJ1-1; tentative D call: TRBD1 (5 bases). There are 14 residues in the CDR3. CDR1 is SGHVS and CDR2 is FNYEAQ in the germline V gene. The ends were cut back, 5 bases at V and 3 bases at J, with 13 bases in the middle. The CDR3 DNA follows: TGTGCCAGCAGCCTCCGAGGGGAGTACACTGAAGCTTTCTTT. Its translation: CASSLRGEYTEAFF.

This clonotype was seen more than once but under ten times. The chain is built from TRBV29-1 and TRBJ1-5; TRBD1 might be the D (6 bases). The CDR3 consists of 15 residues. Germline V gene sequence: CDR1 SQVTM, CDR2 ANQGSEA. V lost 4 bases to trimming and J lost 0 bases, with 13 bases between them. This CDR3 reads CSVASGDYSNQPQHF. The CDR3 region has the DNA TGCAGCGTTGCATCAGGGGATTATAGCAATCAGCCCCAGCATTTT.

This clonotype was detected only a few times. The V gene is TRBV29-1, the J gene TRBJ2-2; 9 bases align to TRBD1. Germline V gene data show CDR1 as SQVTM and CDR2 as ANQGSEA. J lost 7 bases, V lost 3 bases, and 6 bases had no gene match. This CDR3 spans 14 amino acids. The CDR3 nucleotides read TGCAGCGTTGATAGGGGACAGGGCGGCGGGGAGCTGTTTTTT. Translation gives CSVDRGQGGGELFF.

The sample holds many counts of this clonotype. This chain connects TRBV11-2 to TRBJ2-5, with 11 bases lining up with TRBD2. Germline V lookup: CDR1 SGHAT, CDR2 FQNNGV. The CDR3 runs 15 residues. V lost 5 bases, J lost 6 bases, and 8 bases stayed unmatched. CDR3 coding DNA: TGTGCCAGCAGCCGGGGTAGCGGGGGGGCGAAGACCCAGTACTTC. This codes for CASSRGSGGAKTQYF.

In its sample, this clonotype was seen a few times. The chain carries TRBV29-1 and TRBJ1-2; 11 bases match TRBD1. Germline CDR1 reads SQVTM; CDR2 reads ANQGSEA. Trimming cost V 6 bases and J 3 bases; bases outside gene matches: 3. The length of the CDR3 is 13 residues. CDR3 in DNA: TGCAGCGTCTGGACAGGGGGCTACTATGGCTACACCTTC. This translates into CSVWTGGYYGYTF.

Of note for this clonotype: Possible read error: a much larger clone is one base away. The chain is built from TRBV28 and TRBJ2-7; D is unresolved. Germline-derived CDR1 and CDR2 are MDHEN and SYDVKM. The CDR3 spans 11 residues. CDR3 amino acids: CTSRAVYEQYF. The CDR3 DNA sequence: TGTACCAGCAGAGCAGTTTACGAGCAGTACTTC.

V usage is TRBV5-1 and J usage is TRBJ2-7; 7 bases line up with TRBD2. The CDR3 is made up of 13 amino acids. Germline CDR1 and CDR2: SGHRS and YFSETQ. Trimming removed 4 bases from V and 5 bases from J; junction bases left unmatched: 6. CDR3 protein: CASSPGGADEQYF. For the CDR3, the DNA is TGCGCCAGCAGCCCGGGGGGTGCCGACGAGCAGTACTTC. The whole variable domain, remainder taken from reference TRBV5-1 and TRBJ2-7, is KAGVTQTPRYLIKTRGQQVTLSCSPISGHRSVSWYQQTPGQGLQFLFEYFSETQRNKGNFPGRFSGRQFSNSRSEMNVSTLELGDSALYLCASSPGGADEQYFGPGTRLTVT.

This chain joins TRBV14 and TRBJ2-5; possible D gene TRBD1, 5 bases. Per germline, CDR1 SGHDN and CDR2 FVKESK. The CDR3 totals 15 residues. Trimming shortened V by 4 bases and J by 1 base, and 13 bases separated the two germline ends. CDR3 region: CASSPTGRIQETQYF. CDR3 DNA sequence: TGTGCCAGCAGCCCCACAGGACGGATCCAAGAGACCCAGTACTTC. Together with reference TRBV14 and TRBJ2-5, the CDR3 gives the full variable domain: EAGVTQFPSHSVIEKGQTVTLRCDPISGHDNLYWYRRVMGKEIKFLLHFVKESKQDESGMPNNRFLAERTGGTYSTLKVQPAELEDSGVYFCASSPTGRIQETQYFGPGTRLLVL.

This clonotype was seen repeatedly, ten times or more. The chain uses TRBV7-2 and TRBJ2-2; no reliable D call. The CDR3 extends over 14 amino acids. Germline V CDR1 and CDR2: SGHTA, FQGNSA. Trimming cost V 3 bases and J 2 bases, with 7 bases left between them. This CDR3 is CASSFMVNTGELFF. For the CDR3, the DNA is TGTGCCAGCAGCTTTATGGTAAACACCGGGGAGCTGTTTTTT. The variable domain in full, with the rest retrieved from reference TRBV7-2 and TRBJ2-2, is GAGVSQSPSNKVTEKGKDVELRCDPISGHTALYWYRQSLGQGLEFLIYFQGNSAPDKSGLPSDRFSAERTGGSVSTLTIQRTQQEDSAVYLCASSFMVNTGELFFGEGSRLTVL.

This clonotype has ten or more counts. The chain recombines TRBV10-2 with TRBJ1-1; no clear D. V was shortened by 2 bases and J by 4 bases, with 11 bases between the two germline ends. Germline V gene sequence: CDR1 WSHSY, CDR2 SAAADI. The CDR3 has 14 amino acids. This CDR3 is CASSERGLGTEAFF. DNA for the CDR3: TGCGCCAGCAGTGAGCGTGGTCTGGGCACTGAAGCTTTCTTT.

This clonotype was observed a handful of times. The chain has TRBV20-1 and TRBJ2-4; D gene unclear. Trimming pared 4 bases from V and 6 bases from J, leaving 13 bases between. The CDR3 contains 13 residues. The germline V gene has CDR1 DFQATT and CDR2 SNEGSKA (reference sequence). CDR3 amino acids: CSATQVAGNIQYF. CDR3 DNA sequence: TGCAGTGCTACCCAGGTGGCCGGAAACATTCAGTACTTC.

This clonotype was recorded many times. The chain uses TRBV29-1 and TRBJ2-2; 9 nucleotides agree with TRBD2. The junction had 12 bases not matched to a gene; V was cut back by 7 bases and J by 6 bases. Germline lookup yields CDR1 SQVTM and CDR2 ANQGSEA. The CDR3 is 15 residues long. This CDR3 reads CSARPAGGPAGELFF. DNA of the CDR3: TGCAGCGCCCGTCCCGCGGGAGGGCCCGCCGGGGAGCTGTTTTTT.

The V and J genes are TRBV28 and TRBJ1-4, with 7 bases identical to TRBD1. Trimming removed 6 bases from V and 5 bases from J; junction bases left unmatched: 12. This CDR3 is built from 16 residues. Looked up from germline, CDR1 is MDHEN and CDR2 is SYDVKM. As DNA, the CDR3 is TGTGCCAGCAGCCGTACTGACAGGGCGGGCAATGAAAAACTGTTTTTT. Translated, it gives CASSRTDRAGNEKLFF.

Concerning this clonotype itself: Since the CDR3 does not end with the conserved phenylalanine or tryptophan, this likely comes from a read error. The limits of the CDR3 on the DNA are not certain, so only TCRdb's listed CDR3 is given. This sequence joins TRBV7-4 and TRBJ2-2. Germline loops: CDR1 SGHVT, CDR2 SQSDAQ. Both ends counted, the CDR3 spans 12 residues. The CDR3 sequence: CASTENSGELGV.

This chain links TRBV28 with TRBJ1-3; D gene uncertain. This CDR3 is 16 amino acids long. Germline V gives CDR1 MDHEN, CDR2 SYDVKM. V was shortened by 2 bases and J by 4 bases, with 15 bases between the two germline ends. CDR3 DNA: TGTGCCAGCAGTTTACTATCTCTCTTGGGGGGAAACACCATATATTTT. Translating gives CASSLLSLLGGNTIYF.

This clonotype was detected many times. The V call is TRBV7-2, the J call TRBJ1-1; tentative D call: TRBD1 (6 bases). The CDR3 totals 14 residues. Germline values: CDR1 SGHTA, CDR2 FQGNSA. V lost 1 base to trimming and J lost 7 bases, with 13 bases between them. CDR3: CASSLGQAPHEAFF. The CDR3 bases are TGTGCCAGCAGCTTAGGACAGGCACCTCATGAAGCTTTCTTT. Full variable domain (rest looked up from reference TRBV7-2 and TRBJ1-1): GAGVSQSPSNKVTEKGKDVELRCDPISGHTALYWYRQSLGQGLEFLIYFQGNSAPDKSGLPSDRFSAERTGGSVSTLTIQRTQQEDSAVYLCASSLGQAPHEAFFGQGTRLTVV.